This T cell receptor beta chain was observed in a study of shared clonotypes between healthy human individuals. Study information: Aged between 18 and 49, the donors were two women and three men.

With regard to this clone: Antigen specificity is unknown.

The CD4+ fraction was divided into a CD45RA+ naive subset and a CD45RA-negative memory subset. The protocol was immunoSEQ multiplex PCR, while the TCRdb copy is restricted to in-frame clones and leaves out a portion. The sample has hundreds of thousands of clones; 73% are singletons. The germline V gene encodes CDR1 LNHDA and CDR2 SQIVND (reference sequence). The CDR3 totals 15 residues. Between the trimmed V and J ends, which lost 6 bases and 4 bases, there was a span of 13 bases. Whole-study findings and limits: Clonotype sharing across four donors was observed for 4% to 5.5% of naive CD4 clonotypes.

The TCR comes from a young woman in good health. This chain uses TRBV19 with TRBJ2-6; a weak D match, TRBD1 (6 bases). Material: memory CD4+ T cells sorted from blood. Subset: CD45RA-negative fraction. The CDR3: CASRSDSSGANVLTF. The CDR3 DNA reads TGTGCCAGTAGGTCGGACAGTTCAGGGGCCAACGTCCTGACTTTC.